This TCR beta chain was observed in a study of T cells in Graves' hyperthyroidism and ophthalmopathy. The length of the CDR3 is 13 residues. Trimming stripped 5 bases from V and 3 bases from J, with 10 bases between. Germline lookup yields CDR1 SEHNR and CDR2 FQNEAQ (reference sequence). The CDR3 regions of TCR beta were amplified from RNA transcripts. An initial round of RT-PCR targeting the TCR CDR3 relied on the HTBI primer set. TCRdb re-analysed the multiplex PCR reads in MiXCR, keeping a single row per CDR3 protein. The data show hundreds of thousands of distinct CDR3 sequences, 38% seen once. Uncontrolled infection, other autoimmune disease, pregnancy or lactation disqualified patients from enrolment. Clinicians diagnosed patients from clinical symptoms, serum thyroxine and TRAb, thyroid ultrasound and orbital computed tomography. This sample holds PBMCs from approximately 9 ml fresh peripheral blood.

V gene TRBV7-9 combines with J gene TRBJ1-2, with D maybe TRBD1 (6 bases). The clonotype originates from a young man with Graves' hyperthyroidism. The sequencing input was blood. The CDR3 sequence is CASSTYRDYGYTF. The CDR3 nucleotides read TGTGCCAGCAGCACCTACAGGGACTATGGCTACACCTTC.